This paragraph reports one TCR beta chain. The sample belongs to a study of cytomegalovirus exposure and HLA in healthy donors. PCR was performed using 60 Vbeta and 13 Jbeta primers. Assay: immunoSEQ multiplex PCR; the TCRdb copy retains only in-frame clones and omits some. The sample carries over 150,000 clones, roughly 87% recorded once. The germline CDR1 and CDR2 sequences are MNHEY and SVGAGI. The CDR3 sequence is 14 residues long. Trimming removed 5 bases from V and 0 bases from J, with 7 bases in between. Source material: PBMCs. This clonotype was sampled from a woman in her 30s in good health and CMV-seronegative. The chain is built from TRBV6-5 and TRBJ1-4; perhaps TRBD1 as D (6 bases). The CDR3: CASSTGTTNEKLFF. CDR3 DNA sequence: TGTGCCAGCAGTACAGGGACAACTAATGAAAAACTGTTTTTT.